These T cell receptor beta chains were read from a single sample in a study of control samples from healthy donors and cancer patients. The assay was immunoSEQ multiplex PCR, and TCRdb's table has in-frame clones only and misses some. The repertoire holds about 220,000 clones, with over 90% as singletons. Sample: blood. Receptor source: a man between 45 and 60 years old in good health. CDR3s include the opening cysteine and the closing phenylalanine or tryptophan. D genes are given only for firm matches. Rows give clone size only sometimes, using once, few, many, or a class for an expanded clone.

CDR3 DNA,CDR3 protein,clone size,V gene,D gene,J gene,CDR3 length
TGTGCCTGGACAGATCCAACTAATGAAAAACTGTTTTTT,CAWTDPTNEKLFF,-,TRBV30,-,TRBJ1-4,13
TGTGCCTGGAGTAGCGGAAGTTATAGCAATCAGCCCCAGCATTTT,CAWSSGSYSNQPQHF,-,TRBV30,-,TRBJ1-5,15
TGTGCCAGCAGCTTAGTAGGTGGTACTTCACCCCTCCACTTT,CASSLVGGTSPLHF,-,TRBV7-2,-,TRBJ1-6,14
TGTGCCAGCAGCCAAGATATGGGGGGTGCAAAACTGTTTTTT,CASSQDMGGAKLFF,-,TRBV4-2,-,TRBJ1-4,14
TGTGCCAGCAGCCGGGGGGGGAGGGACGAGCAGTACTTC,CASSRGGRDEQYF,-,TRBV28,TRBD2,TRBJ2-7,13
TGTGCCAGCAGCGCAGAGGAAGGACCCCTCCACTTT,CASSAEEGPLHF,-,TRBV11-3,-,TRBJ1-6,12
TGTGCCAGCAGCCTGGGACAGGGCGCTATGAACACTGAAGCTTTCTTT,CASSLGQGAMNTEAFF,-,TRBV5-4,TRBD1,TRBJ1-1,16
TGTGCCAGCAGCCCCCAGGAAGAGACCCAGTACTTC,CASSPQEETQYF,-,TRBV7-9,-,TRBJ2-5,12
TGTGCCAGCAGCGGCTCGTGGGGGAACGAGCAGTACTTC,CASSGSWGNEQYF,-,TRBV19,-,TRBJ2-7,13
TGTGCCAGGTCCCCCTTTCGAAGTGGGGCCTACGAGCAGTACTTC,CARSPFRSGAYEQYF,-,TRBV19,-,TRBJ2-7,15
TGTGCCAGCAGTGGACCACAGGGGAACACTGAAGCTTTCTTT,CASSGPQGNTEAFF,-,TRBV28,-,TRBJ1-1,14
TGTGCCAGCAGCTTCCCACAGCGAGAGATGATGAACACTGAAGCTTTCTTT,CASSFPQREMMNTEAFF,-,TRBV11-3,-,TRBJ1-1,17
TGCGCCAGCAGCTTGGCCGCCCTACAGGGAACTAATGAAAAACTGTTTTTT,CASSLAALQGTNEKLFF,-,TRBV5-1,-,TRBJ1-4,17
TGTGCCACCAGCAGAGGCCCAGGGACAAACACCATATATTTT,CATSRGPGTNTIYF,-,TRBV15,-,TRBJ1-3,14
TGTGCCAGCAGCTTGGCGGACAGGGGGAACACTGAAGCTTTCTTT,CASSLADRGNTEAFF,once,TRBV5-4,TRBD1,TRBJ1-1,15
TGTGCCAGCAGTTTAAAGGGGGAGACCCAGTACTTC,CASSLKGETQYF,-,TRBV27,-,TRBJ2-5,12
TGTGCCAGCAGCTCTGGGTCCTACACTGAAGCTTTCTTT,CASSSGSYTEAFF,-,TRBV3-1/TRBV3-2,-,TRBJ1-1,13
TGTGCCAGCAGCGTAGGATGGTGGGGAACGACTAGCACAGATACGCAGTATTTT,CASSVGWWGTTSTDTQYF,-,TRBV9,-,TRBJ2-3,18
TGTGCCATCAGTGAGGGATATAGCAATCAGCCCCAGCATTTT,CAISEGYSNQPQHF,-,TRBV10-3,-,TRBJ1-5,14
TGTGCCAGCAGCCAAGGTTGGGTATTAGTCGGACCGGACTCCTATAATTCACCCCTCCACTTT,CASSQGWVLVGPDSYNSPLHF,-,TRBV3-1/TRBV3-2,-,TRBJ1-6,21
TGTGCCAGCAGCTTAGGGGTCCAAGAGACCCAGTACTTC,CASSLGVQETQYF,-,TRBV11-3,-,TRBJ2-5,13
TGTGCCAGCAGTTACTCAGTCAGCTCTGGGGCCAACGTCCTGACTTTC,CASSYSVSSGANVLTF,-,TRBV6-5,-,TRBJ2-6,16
TGTGCCAGCTCAACAGGGGGCCTTGACACTGAAGCTTTCTTT,CASSTGGLDTEAFF,-,TRBV18,TRBD1,TRBJ1-1,14
TGTGCCAGCAGCCGAGGGCACACCGGGGAGCTGTTTTTT,CASSRGHTGELFF,-,TRBV11-2,-,TRBJ2-2,13
TGTGCCAGCAGGCAGGGGATCTATGGCTACACCTTC,CASRQGIYGYTF,-,TRBV12-3/TRBV12-4,-,TRBJ1-2,12
TGTGCCAGCAGCAAGACAGGGGAGAATCGGCCCCAGCATTTT,CASSKTGENRPQHF,-,TRBV28,TRBD1,TRBJ1-5,14
TGTGCCAGCAGCACCGTAGCGGGCGAGCAGTTCTTC,CASSTVAGEQFF,-,TRBV7-3,TRBD2,TRBJ2-1,12
TGTGCCATCAGTGCGGGGTACTTGGGACAGTTGAACACTGAAGCTTTCTTT,CAISAGYLGQLNTEAFF,once,TRBV10-3,TRBD1,TRBJ1-1,17
TGTGCCAGCAGTTCGCCGGGACAGTATAGCAATCAGCCCCAGCATTTT,CASSSPGQYSNQPQHF,once,TRBV28,TRBD1,TRBJ1-5,16
TGCGCCAGCAGCTTTTCGGCAGACCTCCCGTACGAGACCCAGTACTTC,CASSFSADLPYETQYF,-,TRBV5-1,-,TRBJ2-5,16
TGTGCCAGCAGCGACCGGGACAGGGGCTCCTACAATGAGCAGTTCTTC,CASSDRDRGSYNEQFF,-,TRBV3-1/TRBV3-2,TRBD1,TRBJ2-1,16
TGTGCCAGTAGCCGCGGACTGGGACAGAATAACTATGGCTACACCTTC,CASSRGLGQNNYGYTF,-,TRBV19,TRBD1,TRBJ1-2,16
TGTGCCAGCAGCTTAGTAGGGCAGGGACGTCCCTACGAGCAGTACTTC,CASSLVGQGRPYEQYF,-,TRBV7-9,-,TRBJ2-7,16
TGCAGCGTTGAATACCGGGACACCCCAGGGGGAGAGCAGTACTTC,CSVEYRDTPGGEQYF,-,TRBV29-1,TRBD1,TRBJ2-7,15
TGTGCCAGCAGTCTAGGAGGGTTAGGGCATGGCTACACCTTC,CASSLGGLGHGYTF,-,TRBV28,-,TRBJ1-2,14
TGTGCCAGTAGTATAGGACTAAACACAGATACGCAGTATTTT,CASSIGLNTDTQYF,-,TRBV19,-,TRBJ2-3,14
TGTGCCAGCACCTTCGACAGAGCTAACTATGGCTACACCTTC,CASTFDRANYGYTF,-,TRBV28,-,TRBJ1-2,14
TGCGCCAGCAGCTTTGGACAGGAGGGGGTCTTGGCCCAGTACTTC,CASSFGQEGVLAQYF,-,TRBV5-1,-,TRBJ2-5,15
TGTGCCAGCTCACGGGACCGCCGCTACGACACTGAAGCTTTCTTT,CASSRDRRYDTEAFF,-,TRBV18,-,TRBJ1-1,15
TGTGCCAGCTCACCCCAGGGGGCTGAGGGTGAGCAGTTCTTC,CASSPQGAEGEQFF,-,TRBV18,TRBD1,TRBJ2-1,14
TGTGCCAGCAGCCTAGCCGCGTTGGGGATTGACGGGGAGCTGTTTTTT,CASSLAALGIDGELFF,once,TRBV3-1/TRBV3-2,-,TRBJ2-2,16
TGTGCCAGCAGTTTAGGAACACGGAATTCACCCCTCCACTTT,CASSLGTRNSPLHF,-,TRBV28,-,TRBJ1-6,14
TGTGCCAGCAGCGGTGCCGACTATGGCTACACCTTC,CASSGADYGYTF,-,TRBV27,-,TRBJ1-2,12
TGTGCCAGCAGTTTAGGTGCGGACCCCCAGACTGAAGCTTTCTTT,CASSLGADPQTEAFF,-,TRBV28,-,TRBJ1-1,15
TGTGCCAGCAGCCCCCGGACAGGGGACGGGGAGCTGTTTTTT,CASSPRTGDGELFF,once,TRBV11-2,TRBD1,TRBJ2-2,14
TGTGCCAGCAGTTACGGGACGAATCGCGGGGAGCTGTTTTTT,CASSYGTNRGELFF,-,TRBV6-5,-,TRBJ2-2,14
TGTGCCAGCTACACACCGGGACAGGGGAACTATGGCTACACCTTC,CASYTPGQGNYGYTF,-,TRBV6-5,TRBD1,TRBJ1-2,15
TGTGCCACCAGTGACGCGGGTAGATCTGAAGCTTTCTTT,CATSDAGRSEAFF,-,TRBV24-1,-,TRBJ1-1,13
TGTGCCACCAGTGATCCTTTGCAGACCCAGTACTTC,CATSDPLQTQYF,-,TRBV24-1,-,TRBJ2-5,12
TGTGCCAGCAAACTTCGTCATGAGCAGTTCTTC,CASKLRHEQFF,once,TRBV6-5,-,TRBJ2-1,11
TGTGCCAGCTCATCCGGGACAACCTCCTACGAGCAGTACTTC,CASSSGTTSYEQYF,few,TRBV18,-,TRBJ2-7,14
TGTGCCAGCAGCCAAGAGTCGGGACATAAGCAAGAGACCCAGTACTTC,CASSQESGHKQETQYF,-,TRBV3-1/TRBV3-2,-,TRBJ2-5,16
TGTGCCAGCATTTCCCTGCTAGGTGGCTCGGGTACGCAGTATTTT,CASISLLGGSGTQYF,-,TRBV27,-,TRBJ2-3,15
TGTGCCAGCACGGGGGGGACGTCGAACACCGGGGAGCTGTTTTTT,CASTGGTSNTGELFF,-,TRBV7-2,TRBD2,TRBJ2-2,15
TGTGCCAGCACCTTTTGGGGGTCTGAAGCTTTCTTT,CASTFWGSEAFF,once,TRBV12-3/TRBV12-4,-,TRBJ1-1,12
TGTGCCAGCAGTTTGAACAGGGGCGATGAAAAACTGTTTTTT,CASSLNRGDEKLFF,-,TRBV27,TRBD1,TRBJ1-4,14
TGCGCCAGCCGACAGCTCGCAGGGGGCAGGGAGACCCAGTACTTC,CASRQLAGGRETQYF,once,TRBV5-1,TRBD1,TRBJ2-5,15
TGTGCCAGCAGCGACACGACAGGGGGAGTCTCCTACGAGCAGTACTTC,CASSDTTGGVSYEQYF,-,TRBV7-2,TRBD1,TRBJ2-7,16
TGTGCCAGCAGCTGGGGGGGCGGAGATAATGAAAAACTGTTTTTT,CASSWGGGDNEKLFF,-,TRBV27,-,TRBJ1-4,15